This TCR delta chain was recovered during a study of gamma-delta T cells after stem cell transplantation. TCRdb fed the RT-PCR reads into CATT to redo clone calling. This table holds approximately 4,200 delta-chain clones, approximately 2% found once. CDR3 length equals 18 residues. Germline lookup yields CDR1 GEAIGNYY and CDR2 EKD. Losses at the gene ends were 1 base for V and 0 bases for J; bases not matched to a gene: 2. This clone appeared a few times. The sequenced sample consisted of gamma-delta T cells. The V call is TRDV2, the J call TRDJ3, with 10 bases matching TRDD3. The source of this sequence is a human donor. It is not recorded whose cells these are; they may come from a transplant donor. The CDR3 protein is CACDTAGGYSWDTRQMFF. Here the CDR3 DNA reads TGTGCCTGTGACACTGCTGGGGGATACTCCTGGGACACCCGACAGATGTTTTTC.